Here is one T cell receptor beta chain with its context. The antigen remains undetermined. The CDR3 sequence is 14 residues long. Germline V gives CDR1 SGHNT, CDR2 YYREEE (reference sequence). Trimming stripped 3 bases from V and 0 bases from J, with 10 bases between. Libraries were prepared by immunoSEQ multiplex PCR; TCRdb keeps only in-frame clonotypes and omits some of them. The sample has 28,000 or so clones; around 83% are singletons. The data belong to a study of OX40 agonist ivuxolimab in advanced cancers. Study summary: An anti-OX40 (CD134) antibody with agonistic activity, ivuxolimab, was administered to patients. Study-wide findings and caveats: Circulating CD4+ and CD8+ T cells showed clonal expansion by week 6 at 0.1 to 3.0 mg/kg.

The sequence derives from an adult with an advanced solid tumor such as melanoma, head and neck, liver or kidney cancer. The genes are TRBV5-4 and TRBJ2-7; the D gene is possibly TRBD1 (6 bases). Sequenced here: CD4+ or CD8+ T cells sorted from blood, sampled in a trial of the OX40 agonist ivuxolimab. Here the CDR3 reads CASSSQGHSYEQYF. The CDR3 DNA reads TGTGCCAGCAGCTCGCAGGGGCACTCCTACGAGCAGTACTTC. The full variable domain, with the rest looked up from reference TRBV5-4 and TRBJ2-7, is ETGVTQSPTHLIKTRGQQVTLRCSSQSGHNTVSWYQQALGQGPQFIFQYYREEENGRGNFPPRFSGLQFPNYSSELNVNALELDDSALYLCASSSQGHSYEQYFGPGTRLTVT.